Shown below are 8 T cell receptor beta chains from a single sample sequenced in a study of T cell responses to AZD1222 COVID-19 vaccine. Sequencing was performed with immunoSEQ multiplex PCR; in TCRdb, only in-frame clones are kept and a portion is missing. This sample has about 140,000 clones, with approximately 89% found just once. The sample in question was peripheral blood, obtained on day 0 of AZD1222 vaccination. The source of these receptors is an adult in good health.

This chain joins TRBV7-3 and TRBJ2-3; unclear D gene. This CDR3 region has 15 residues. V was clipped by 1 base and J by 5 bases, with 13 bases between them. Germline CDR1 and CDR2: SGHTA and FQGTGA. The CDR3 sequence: CASSLIGGSRDTQYF. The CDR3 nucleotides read TGTGCCAGCAGCTTAATAGGCGGCAGCCGAGATACGCAGTATTTT.

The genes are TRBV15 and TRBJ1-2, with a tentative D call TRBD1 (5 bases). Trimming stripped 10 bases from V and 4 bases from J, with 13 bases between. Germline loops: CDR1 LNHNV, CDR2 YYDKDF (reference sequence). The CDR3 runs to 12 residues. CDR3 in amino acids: CAIAQGGYGYTF. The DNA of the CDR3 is TGTGCCATAGCCCAGGGTGGCTATGGCTACACCTTC.

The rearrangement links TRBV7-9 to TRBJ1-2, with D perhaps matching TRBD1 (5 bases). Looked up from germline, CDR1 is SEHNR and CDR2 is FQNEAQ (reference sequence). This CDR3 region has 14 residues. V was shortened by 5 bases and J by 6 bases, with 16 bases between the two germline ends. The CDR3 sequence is CASSPGGNRNGYTF. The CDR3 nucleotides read TGTGCCAGCAGCCCCGGGGGTAATCGTAATGGCTACACCTTC.

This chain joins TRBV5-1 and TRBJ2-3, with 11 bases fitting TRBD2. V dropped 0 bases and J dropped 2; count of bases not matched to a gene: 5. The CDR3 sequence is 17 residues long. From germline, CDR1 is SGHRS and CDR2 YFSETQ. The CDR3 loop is CASSLVVSGGATDTQYF. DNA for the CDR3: TGCGCCAGCAGCTTGGTTGTTAGCGGGGGGGCCACAGATACGCAGTATTTT.

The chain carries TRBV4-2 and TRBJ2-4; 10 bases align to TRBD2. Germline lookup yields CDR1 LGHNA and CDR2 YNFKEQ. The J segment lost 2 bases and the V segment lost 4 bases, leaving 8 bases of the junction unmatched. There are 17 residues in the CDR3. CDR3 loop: CASSPHLAGESKNIQYF. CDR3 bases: TGTGCCAGCAGCCCACATCTAGCGGGAGAGTCCAAAAACATTCAGTACTTC.

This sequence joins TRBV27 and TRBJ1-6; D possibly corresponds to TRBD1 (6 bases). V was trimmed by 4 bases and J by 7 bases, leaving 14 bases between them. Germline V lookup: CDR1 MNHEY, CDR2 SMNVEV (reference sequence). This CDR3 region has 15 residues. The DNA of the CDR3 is TGTGCCAGCAGTTCGGCCTGGGGGGCCAATTCACCCCTCCACTTT. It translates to CASSSAWGANSPLHF.

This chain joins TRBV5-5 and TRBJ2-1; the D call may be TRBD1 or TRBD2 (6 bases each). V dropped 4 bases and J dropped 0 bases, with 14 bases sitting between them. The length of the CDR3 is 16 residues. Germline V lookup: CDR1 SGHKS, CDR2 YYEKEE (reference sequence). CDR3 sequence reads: CASSLREGGSYNEQFF. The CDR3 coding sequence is TGTGCCAGCAGCCTCCGCGAGGGGGGCTCCTACAATGAGCAGTTCTTC.

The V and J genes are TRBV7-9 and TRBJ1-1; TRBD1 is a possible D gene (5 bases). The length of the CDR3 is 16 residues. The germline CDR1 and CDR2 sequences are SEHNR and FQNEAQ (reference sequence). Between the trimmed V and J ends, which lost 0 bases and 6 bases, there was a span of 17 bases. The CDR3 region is CASSLAFGAPEAEAFF. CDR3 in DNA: TGTGCCAGCAGCTTAGCCTTCGGGGCTCCGGAGGCTGAAGCTTTCTTT.